Below, one T cell receptor beta chain is given with its context. Its antigen is unknown. This entry is derived from a study of T cell responses to AZD1222 COVID-19 vaccine. Study-level findings and limits: Donors were chiefly white British, with a greater number of females, and clonal diversity was perhaps underestimated. In the spike-specific TCR repertoire, nearly half reportedly target unmutated variant regions. Without day 14 samples, only post-peak T cell repertoires were studied.

TCRdb's copy holds only in-frame clones and misses some; the assay was immunoSEQ multiplex PCR. The table has 80,000 or so clones, around 85% seen once. The material sequenced was peripheral blood, taken 28 days after the second AZD1222 dose. The source is an adult who received the AZD1222 COVID-19 vaccine.

The CDR3 here is CASLSRSGARQPQHF. The CDR3 nucleotides are TGTGCCAGCCTCTCTCGATCAGGGGCTCGTCAGCCCCAGCATTTT. The chain employs TRBV2 and TRBJ1-5; maybe TRBD1 (6 bases). This CDR3 is 15 amino acids long. With 8 bases removed from V and 6 bases from J, the gap between germline ends came to 20 bases. Germline CDR1 reads SNHLY; CDR2 reads FYNNEI.